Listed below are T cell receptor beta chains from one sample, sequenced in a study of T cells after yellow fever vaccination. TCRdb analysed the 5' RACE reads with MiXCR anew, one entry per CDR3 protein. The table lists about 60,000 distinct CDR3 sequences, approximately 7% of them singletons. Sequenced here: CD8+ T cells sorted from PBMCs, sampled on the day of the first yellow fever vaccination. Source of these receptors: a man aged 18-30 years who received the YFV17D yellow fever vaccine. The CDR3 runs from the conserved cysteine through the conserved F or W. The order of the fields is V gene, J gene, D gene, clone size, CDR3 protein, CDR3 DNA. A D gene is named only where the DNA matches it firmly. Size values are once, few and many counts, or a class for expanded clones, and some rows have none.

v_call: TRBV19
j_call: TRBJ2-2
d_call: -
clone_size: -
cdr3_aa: CASSSGSGFAGELFF
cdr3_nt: TGTGCCAGTAGTTCGGGGTCAGGGTTCGCCGGGGAGCTGTTTTTT

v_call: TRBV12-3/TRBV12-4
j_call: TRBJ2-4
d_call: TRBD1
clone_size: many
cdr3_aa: CASTRRGTGFCEAKNIQYF
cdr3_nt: TGTGCCAGCACCCGGCGGGGGACAGGGTTCTGTGAAGCCAAAAACATTCAGTACTTC

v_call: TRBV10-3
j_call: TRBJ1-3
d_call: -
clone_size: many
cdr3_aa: CAISDLSGNTIYF
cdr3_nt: TGTGCCATCAGTGACCTCTCTGGAAACACCATATATTTT

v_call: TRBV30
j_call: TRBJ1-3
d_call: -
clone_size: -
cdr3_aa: CAWSVETGNTIYF
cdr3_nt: TGTGCCTGGAGTGTGGAGACAGGAAACACCATATATTTT

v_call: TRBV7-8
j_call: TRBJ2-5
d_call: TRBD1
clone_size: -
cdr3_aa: CASSAYRGQETQYF
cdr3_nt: TGTGCCAGCAGCGCATACAGGGGCCAAGAGACCCAGTACTTC

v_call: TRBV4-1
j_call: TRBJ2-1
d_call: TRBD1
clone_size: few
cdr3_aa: CASSRTGLVGEQFF
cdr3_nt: TGCGCCAGCAGTAGGACAGGGCTTGTTGGGGAGCAGTTCTTC

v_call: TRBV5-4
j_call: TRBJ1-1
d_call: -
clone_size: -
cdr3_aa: CASSLGLQELNTEAFF
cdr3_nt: TGTGCCAGCAGCTTGGGATTACAGGAACTGAACACTGAAGCTTTCTTT

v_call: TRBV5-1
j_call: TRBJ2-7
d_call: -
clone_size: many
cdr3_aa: CASSLAVVGGDYEQYF
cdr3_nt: TGCGCCAGCAGCTTGGCGGTTGTTGGGGGCGACTACGAGCAGTACTTC

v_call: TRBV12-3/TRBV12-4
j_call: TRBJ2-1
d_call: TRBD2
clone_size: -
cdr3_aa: CASSFSGRGGNEQFF
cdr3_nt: TGTGCCAGCAGTTTTTCGGGGCGGGGGGGCAATGAGCAGTTCTTC

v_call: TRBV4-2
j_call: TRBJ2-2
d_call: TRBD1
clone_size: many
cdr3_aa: CASSHPTQGVNTGELFF
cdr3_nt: TGTGCCAGCAGCCACCCAACTCAGGGGGTGAACACCGGGGAGCTGTTTTTT

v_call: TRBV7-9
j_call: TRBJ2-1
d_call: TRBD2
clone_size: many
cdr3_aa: CASSLPGGDNEQFF
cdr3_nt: TGTGCCAGCAGCTTACCCGGGGGGGACAATGAGCAGTTCTTC

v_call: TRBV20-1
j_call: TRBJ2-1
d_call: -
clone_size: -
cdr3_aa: CSATGDEQFF
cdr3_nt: TGCAGTGCCACCGGTGATGAGCAGTTCTTC

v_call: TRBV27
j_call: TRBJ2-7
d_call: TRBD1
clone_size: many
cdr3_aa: CASSWDRTNYEQYF
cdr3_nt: TGTGCCAGCAGTTGGGACAGGACCAACTACGAGCAGTACTTC

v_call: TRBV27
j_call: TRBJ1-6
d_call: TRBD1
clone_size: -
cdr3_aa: CASSHRGISSYNSPLHF
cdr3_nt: TGTGCCAGCAGTCACAGGGGGATTAGCTCCTATAATTCACCCCTCCACTTT

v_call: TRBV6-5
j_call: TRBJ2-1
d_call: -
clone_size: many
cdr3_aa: CASSPFQPSGNEQFF
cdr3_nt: TGTGCCAGCAGTCCGTTCCAACCCTCGGGGAATGAGCAGTTCTTC

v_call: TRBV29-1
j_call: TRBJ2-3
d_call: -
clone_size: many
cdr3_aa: CSVGGGDRRTDTQYF
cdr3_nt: TGCAGCGTTGGGGGCGGGGACCGACGCACAGATACGCAGTATTTT

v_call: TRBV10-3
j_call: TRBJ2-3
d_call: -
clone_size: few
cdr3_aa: CAISESDGDTQYF
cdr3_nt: TGTGCCATCAGTGAGTCGGACGGAGATACGCAGTATTTT

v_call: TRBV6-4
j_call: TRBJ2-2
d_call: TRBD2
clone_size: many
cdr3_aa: CASSDDGSGGSLTGELFF
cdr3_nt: TGTGCCAGCAGCGACGACGGTAGCGGGGGGTCCCTCACCGGGGAGCTGTTTTTT

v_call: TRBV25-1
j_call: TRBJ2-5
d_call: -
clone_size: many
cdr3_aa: CASSEYLETQYF
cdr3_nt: TGTGCCAGCAGTGAATATCTCGAGACCCAGTACTTC

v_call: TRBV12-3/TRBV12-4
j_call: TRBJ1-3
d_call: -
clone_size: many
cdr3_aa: CASREGLWSSGNTIYF
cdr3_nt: TGTGCCAGCAGAGAGGGGTTATGGTCATCTGGAAACACCATATATTTT

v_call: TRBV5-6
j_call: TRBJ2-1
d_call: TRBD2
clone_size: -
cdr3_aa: CASSLSSGGADEQFF
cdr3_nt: TGTGCCAGCAGCCTCTCTAGCGGGGGGGCCGATGAGCAGTTCTTC

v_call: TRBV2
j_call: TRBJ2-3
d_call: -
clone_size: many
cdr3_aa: CASSAMMAESTDTQYF
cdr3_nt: TGTGCCAGCAGTGCTATGATGGCGGAGAGCACAGATACGCAGTATTTT

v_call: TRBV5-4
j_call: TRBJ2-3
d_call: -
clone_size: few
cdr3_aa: CASSLAVRGGAADTQYF
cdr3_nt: TGTGCCAGCAGCTTGGCGGTTAGAGGGGGGGCCGCTGATACGCAGTATTTT

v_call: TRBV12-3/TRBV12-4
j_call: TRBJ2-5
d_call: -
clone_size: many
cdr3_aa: CASSPLGGRETQYF
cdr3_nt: TGTGCCAGCAGTCCGTTGGGGGGGCGGGAGACCCAGTACTTC

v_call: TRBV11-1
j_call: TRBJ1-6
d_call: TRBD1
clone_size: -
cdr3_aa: CASSLDAEDRSYNSPLHF
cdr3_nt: TGTGCCAGCAGCTTAGACGCGGAGGACAGGTCTTACAATTCACCCCTCCACTTT

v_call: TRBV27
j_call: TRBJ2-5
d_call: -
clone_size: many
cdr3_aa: CASSLYGYQETQYF
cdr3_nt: TGTGCCAGCAGTTTATACGGGTACCAAGAGACCCAGTACTTC

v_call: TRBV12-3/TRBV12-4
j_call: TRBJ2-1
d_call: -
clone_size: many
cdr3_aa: CASSLVPDNDNEQFF
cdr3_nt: TGTGCCAGCAGTTTAGTCCCAGACAACGACAATGAGCAGTTCTTC

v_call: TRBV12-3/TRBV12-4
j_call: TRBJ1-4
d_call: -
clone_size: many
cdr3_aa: CASRGSGPTNEKLFF
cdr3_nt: TGTGCCAGCAGGGGCTCGGGCCCAACTAATGAAAAACTGTTTTTT

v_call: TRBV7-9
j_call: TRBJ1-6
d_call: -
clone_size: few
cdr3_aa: CASRGAGQSSSPLHF
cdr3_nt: TGTGCCAGCAGGGGAGCTGGCCAGTCATCTTCACCCCTCCACTTT

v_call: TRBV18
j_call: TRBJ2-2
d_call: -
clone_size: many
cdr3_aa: CASSPTSGELFF
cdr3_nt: TGTGCCAGCTCACCAACCTCCGGGGAGCTGTTTTTT

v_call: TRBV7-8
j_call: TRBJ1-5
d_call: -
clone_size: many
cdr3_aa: CASSHHNQPQHF
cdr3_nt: TGTGCCAGCAGCCACCACAATCAGCCCCAGCATTTT

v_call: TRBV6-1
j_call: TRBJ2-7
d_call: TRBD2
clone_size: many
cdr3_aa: CASSEGGGSYEQYF
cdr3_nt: TGTGCCAGCAGCGAAGGCGGGGGCTCCTACGAGCAGTACTTC

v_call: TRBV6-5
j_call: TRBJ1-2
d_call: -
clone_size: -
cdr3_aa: CASSYPISTARYGYTF
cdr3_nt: TGTGCCAGCAGTTACCCTATATCGACAGCCCGCTATGGCTACACCTTC

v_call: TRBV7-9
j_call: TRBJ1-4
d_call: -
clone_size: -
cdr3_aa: CASSRRASEDEKLFF
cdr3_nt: TGTGCCAGCAGCAGGCGGGCCTCGGAGGATGAAAAACTGTTTTTT

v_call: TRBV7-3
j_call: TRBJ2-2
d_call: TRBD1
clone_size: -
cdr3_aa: CASSPMRTGNPGELFF
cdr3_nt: TGTGCCAGCAGCCCAATGCGGACAGGGAACCCCGGGGAGCTGTTTTTT

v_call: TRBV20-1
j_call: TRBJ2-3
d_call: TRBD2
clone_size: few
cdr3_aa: CSAVSGGGPDTQYF
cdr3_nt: TGCAGTGCCGTGAGCGGGGGGGGGCCAGATACGCAGTATTTT

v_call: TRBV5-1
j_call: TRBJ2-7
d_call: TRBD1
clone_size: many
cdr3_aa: CASSLGFQGATHEQYF
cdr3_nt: TGCGCCAGCAGCCTAGGATTTCAGGGGGCGACGCACGAGCAGTACTTC